These T cell receptor beta chains were read from a single sample in a study of human T cells and chemical hapten exposure. Each CDR3 protein is one row after TCRdb ran MiXCR on the RACE reads. Seen here are 300,000 to 450,000 distinct CDR3 sequences, 4.5% to 6% observed once, and the top ten hold 2% to 3%. Sequencing used whole blood, obtained in connection with sensitization to the hapten diphenylcyclopropenone (DPC). The receptors shown here come from a woman in her fifties or sixties with alopecia areata. Some clones in this sample may be carry-over from other donors' samples. Each CDR3 is given with its conserved first and last residue.

j_call v_call cdr3_aa
TRBJ2-1 TRBV9 CASSVVDRVTNEQFF
TRBJ2-2 TRBV24-1 CATSERGRATGELFF
TRBJ1-3 TRBV29-1 CSAGQLDGNTIYF
TRBJ2-3 TRBV7-2 CASSLVAGNTQYF
TRBJ1-6 TRBV12-3/TRBV12-4 CASSLQDVGSPLHF
TRBJ2-5 TRBV5-6 CASSLSSIETQYF
TRBJ2-7 TRBV5-1 CASSRVQGSYEQYF
TRBJ2-3 TRBV15 CATSRIQEGDTQYF
TRBJ1-2 TRBV30 CAWSVRRSAGAGYTF
TRBJ1-1 TRBV30 CAWSVPGLNTEAFF
TRBJ2-7 TRBV29-1 CSVSGGATYEQYF
TRBJ2-4 TRBV14 CASSQDGSPGNIQYF
TRBJ2-3 TRBV10-3 CAIALVGTETDTQYF
TRBJ2-1 TRBV27 CASSLSGLYNEQFF
TRBJ2-7 TRBV10-3 CAISQTESYEQYF
TRBJ2-7 TRBV20-1 CSARMGDAGGPDEQYF
TRBJ2-5 TRBV27 CASSWTGPQETQYF
TRBJ1-4 TRBV6-5 CASSYSRAGPGEKLFF
TRBJ1-5 TRBV6-5 CASSYSTDYNQPQHF
TRBJ1-4 TRBV20-1 CSARDVPVATNEKLFF
TRBJ2-5 TRBV29-1 CSGGLWRETQYF
TRBJ2-1 TRBV10-3 CAISGQGTFNEQFF
TRBJ1-5 TRBV7-2 CASSITGRNQPQHF
TRBJ1-1 TRBV7-9 CASHGETGPNTEAFF
TRBJ2-4 TRBV12-3/TRBV12-4 CASSLKDGKNIQYF
TRBJ2-3 TRBV7-2 CASSLRGPEDTQYF
TRBJ1-2 TRBV6-2/TRBV6-3 CASSLTPTGGYYGYTF
TRBJ2-3 TRBV2 CASSPLVMDTQYF
TRBJ2-4 TRBV30 CACGGQAKNIQYF
TRBJ1-1 TRBV6-5 CASSYSRGNTEAFF
TRBJ2-6 TRBV12-3/TRBV12-4 CASSFSSSGANVLTF
TRBJ1-6 TRBV27 CASSSRHSPLHF
TRBJ2-1 TRBV7-9 CASSSARQGYDEQFF
TRBJ2-2 TRBV24-1 CATSDLGGQNTGELFF
TRBJ2-2 TRBV12-3/TRBV12-4 CASSPQTSGVNTGELFF
TRBJ2-7 TRBV29-1 CSVEDRVSYEQYF
TRBJ1-3 TRBV6-5 CASSYSSGRARSGNTIYF